The 3 T cell receptor beta chains presented below share a single source sample, sequenced in a study of radiotherapy plus CTLA-4 blockade in lung cancer. Sequencing used immunoSEQ multiplex PCR; TCRdb keeps in-frame clones, though not all of them. In the table there are 90,000 to 100,000 clones, roughly 80% of which are singletons. The sequencing here drew on peripheral blood, taken from a patient treated with radiotherapy plus ipilimumab. Source of these receptors: a human donor with non-small cell lung cancer that progressed on radiotherapy plus ipilimumab.

The chain has TRBV30 and TRBJ2-1; D may be TRBD1 or TRBD2 (5 bases each). The germline gives CDR1 GTSNPN, CDR2 SVGIG (reference sequence). This CDR3 comprises 14 residues. Trimming took off 3 bases at V and 4 bases at J, with 13 bases between the two ends. The chain's CDR3 is CAWSPGTPYNEQFF. The CDR3 nucleotides read TGTGCCTGGAGCCCCGGGACGCCTTACAATGAGCAGTTCTTC.

This chain connects TRBV19 to TRBJ1-2, with a weak D call TRBD1 (5 bases). Germline CDR1 and CDR2: LNHDA and SQIVND (reference sequence). This CDR3 is 14 amino acids long. With 6 bases removed from V and 4 bases from J, the gap between germline ends came to 15 bases. CDR3 region: CASSPGKEGYGYTF. The CDR3, as DNA: TGTGCCAGTAGCCCAGGGAAGGAGGGCTATGGCTACACCTTC.

J is TRBJ2-1 and V is TRBV2; 10 positions agree with TRBD2. The CDR3 has 14 residues. Germline V gives CDR1 SNHLY, CDR2 FYNNEI. Trimming at V came to 7 bases and at J to 7 bases, leaving 7 bases not matched to a gene. The chain's CDR3 is CASMASGRGNEQFF. CDR3 coding DNA: TGTGCCAGCATGGCTAGCGGGAGAGGTAATGAGCAGTTCTTC.